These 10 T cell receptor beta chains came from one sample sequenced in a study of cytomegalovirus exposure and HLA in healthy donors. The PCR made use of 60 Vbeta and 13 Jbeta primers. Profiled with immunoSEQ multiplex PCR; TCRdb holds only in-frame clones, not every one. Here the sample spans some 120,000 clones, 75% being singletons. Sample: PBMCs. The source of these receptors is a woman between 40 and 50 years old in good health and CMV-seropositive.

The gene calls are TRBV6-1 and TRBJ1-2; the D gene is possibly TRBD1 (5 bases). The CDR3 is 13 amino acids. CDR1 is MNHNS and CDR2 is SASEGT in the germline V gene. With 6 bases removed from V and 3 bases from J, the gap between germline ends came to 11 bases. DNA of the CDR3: TGTGCCAGCAGAACCGACAGCTACTATGGCTACACCTTC. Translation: CASRTDSYYGYTF.

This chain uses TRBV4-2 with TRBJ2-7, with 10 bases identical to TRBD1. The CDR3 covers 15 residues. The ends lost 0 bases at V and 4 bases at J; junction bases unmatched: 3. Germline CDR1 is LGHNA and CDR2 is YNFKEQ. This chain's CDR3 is CASSQEDRGWYEQYF. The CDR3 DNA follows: TGTGCCAGCAGCCAAGAGGACAGGGGGTGGTACGAGCAGTACTTC.

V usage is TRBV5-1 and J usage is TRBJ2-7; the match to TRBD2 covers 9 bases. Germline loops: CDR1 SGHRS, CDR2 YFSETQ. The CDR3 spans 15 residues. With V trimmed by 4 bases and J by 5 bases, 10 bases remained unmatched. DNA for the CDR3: TGCGCCAGCAGCCCAATGTCGCGGGGGGGCGACGAGCAGTACTTC. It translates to CASSPMSRGGDEQYF.

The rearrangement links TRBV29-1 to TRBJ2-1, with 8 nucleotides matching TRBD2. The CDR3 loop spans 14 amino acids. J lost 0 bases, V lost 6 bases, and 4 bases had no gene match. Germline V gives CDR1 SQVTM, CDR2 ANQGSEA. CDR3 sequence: CSVTGGFSYNEQFF. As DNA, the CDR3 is TGCAGCGTCACGGGGGGGTTCTCCTACAATGAGCAGTTCTTC.

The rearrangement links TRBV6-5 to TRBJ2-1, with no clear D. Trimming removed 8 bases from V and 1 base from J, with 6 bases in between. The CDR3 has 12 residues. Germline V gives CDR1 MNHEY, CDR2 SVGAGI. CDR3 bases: TGTGCCAGCTGGGCATCCTACAATGAGCAGTTCTTC. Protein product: CASWASYNEQFF.

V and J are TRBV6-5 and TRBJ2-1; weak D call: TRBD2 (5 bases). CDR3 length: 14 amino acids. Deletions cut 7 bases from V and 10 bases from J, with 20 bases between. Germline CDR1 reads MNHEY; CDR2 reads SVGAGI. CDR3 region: CASKDSYLQSEQFF. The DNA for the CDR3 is TGTGCCAGCAAGGACTCATACCTACAATCCGAGCAGTTCTTC.

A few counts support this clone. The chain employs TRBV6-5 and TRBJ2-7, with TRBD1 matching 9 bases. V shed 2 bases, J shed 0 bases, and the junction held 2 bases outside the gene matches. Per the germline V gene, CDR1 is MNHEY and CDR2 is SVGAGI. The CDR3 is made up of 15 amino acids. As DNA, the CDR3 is TGTGCCAGCAGTTACACGGGACAGGGCTCCTACGAGCAGTACTTC. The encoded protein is CASSYTGQGSYEQYF.

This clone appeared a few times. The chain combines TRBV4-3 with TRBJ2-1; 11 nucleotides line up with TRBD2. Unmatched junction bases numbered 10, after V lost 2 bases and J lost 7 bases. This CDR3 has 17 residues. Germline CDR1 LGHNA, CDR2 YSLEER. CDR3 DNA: TGCGCCAGCAGCCAATCATTACTAGCGGGGGCCGGGAATGAGCAGTTCTTC. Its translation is CASSQSLLAGAGNEQFF.

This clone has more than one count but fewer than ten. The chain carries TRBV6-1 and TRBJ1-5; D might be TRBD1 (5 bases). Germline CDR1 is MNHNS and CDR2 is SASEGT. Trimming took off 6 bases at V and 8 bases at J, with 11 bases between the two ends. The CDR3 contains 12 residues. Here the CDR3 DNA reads TGTGCCAGCAGATCAGGGAAAGAGCCCCAGCATTTT. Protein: CASRSGKEPQHF.

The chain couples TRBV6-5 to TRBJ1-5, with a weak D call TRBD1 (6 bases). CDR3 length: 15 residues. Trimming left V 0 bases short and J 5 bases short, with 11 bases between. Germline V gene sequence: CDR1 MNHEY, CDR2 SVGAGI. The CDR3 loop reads CASSYSIKGDQPQHF. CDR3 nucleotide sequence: TGTGCCAGCAGTTACTCGATAAAGGGGGATCAGCCCCAGCATTTT.